This entry features one TCR beta chain sequence. Its matching antigen is unknown. The entry originates in a study of beta chain features in type 1 diabetes. Broader study findings: Across all four CD4+ subsets, people with type 1 diabetes showed modestly shorter TCRB CDR3s. Patients' naive, central memory and regulatory TCRB repertoires appeared more alike than those of healthy donors. PCR might favor shorter templates, equally in patients and controls.

Germline V gene sequence: CDR1 WSHSY, CDR2 SAAADI. The V gene end was trimmed by 6 bases and the J gene end by 4 bases; junction bases not matched to a gene: 7. This CDR3 contains 14 residues. Expressed TCRB transcripts were sequenced because the isolated RNA had all been reverse transcribed beforehand. Produced via immunoSEQ multiplex PCR; TCRdb's table is partial and in-frame only. This table holds about 340,000 clones, about a tenth found once. Staining for CD45RO/CCR7/CD25/CD127/CD95/CD27 allowed sorting of CD4+ naive, central memory, regulatory and stem cell-like memory cells. The source is a man aged 25 to 40 with type 1 diabetes. The specimen was central memory CD4+ T cells from blood. The chain joins TRBV10-2 to TRBJ1-1; TRBD1 matches at 8 bases. The CDR3 DNA follows: TGCGCCAGCAGGCAGAGACAGGGGAGCACTGAAGCTTTCTTT. Protein product: CASRQRQGSTEAFF.